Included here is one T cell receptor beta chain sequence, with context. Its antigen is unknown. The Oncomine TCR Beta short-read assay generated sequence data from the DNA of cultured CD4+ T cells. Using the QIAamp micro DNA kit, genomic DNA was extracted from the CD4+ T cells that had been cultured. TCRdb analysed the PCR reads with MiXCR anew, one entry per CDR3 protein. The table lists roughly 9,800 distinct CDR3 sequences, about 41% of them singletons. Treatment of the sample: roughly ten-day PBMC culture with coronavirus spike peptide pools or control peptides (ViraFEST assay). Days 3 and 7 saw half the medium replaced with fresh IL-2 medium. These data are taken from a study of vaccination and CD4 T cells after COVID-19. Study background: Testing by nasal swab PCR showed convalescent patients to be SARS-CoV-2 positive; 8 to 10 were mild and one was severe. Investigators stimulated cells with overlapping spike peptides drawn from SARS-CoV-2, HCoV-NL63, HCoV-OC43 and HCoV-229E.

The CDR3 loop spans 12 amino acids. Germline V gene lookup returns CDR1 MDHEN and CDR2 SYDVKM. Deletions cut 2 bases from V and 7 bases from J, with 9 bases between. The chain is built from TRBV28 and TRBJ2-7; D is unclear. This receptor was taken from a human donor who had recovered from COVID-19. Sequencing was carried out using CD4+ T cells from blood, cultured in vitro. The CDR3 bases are TGTGCCAGCAGTTTACCCCCCCGGGAGCAGTACTTC. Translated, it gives CASSLPPREQYF.